The text below deals with one T cell receptor beta chain. The source of the sample is a study of T cell responses to AZD1222 COVID-19 vaccine. Sequencing used immunoSEQ multiplex PCR; TCRdb keeps in-frame clones, though not all of them. The table lists about 130,000 clones, around 92% of them singletons. The starting material was peripheral blood, obtained on day 0 of AZD1222 vaccination. This receptor was identified in an adult in good health.

The DNA of the CDR3 is TGTGCCAGTAGACCGGGACAGGGAGGCTATGGCTACACCTTC. Translated: CASRPGQGGYGYTF. This chain joins TRBV19 and TRBJ1-2, with TRBD1 matching 9 bases. The CDR3 covers 14 residues. V shed 6 bases and J 4 bases; nucleotides not matched to a gene: 6. Germline-derived CDR1 and CDR2 are LNHDA and SQIVND (reference sequence).